The 5 T cell receptor beta chains listed next were all sequenced from one sample in a study of Ad26.COV2.S vaccination and SARS-CoV-2 variants (dated by TCRdb to the early 2020s). Reading the label with the study, this specimen's treatment or condition is: roughly 18 received Ad26.COV2.S at low or high dose, single or two shots; several received placebo; per-sample allocation not given. Repertoires of vaccine and placebo recipients were sequenced from samples collected on day 63 after the first injection. Library method: the immunoSEQ multiplex PCR assay. Sourced from immuneACCESS, this table was stored by TCRdb with only in-frame sequences that have V and J called. A share of the clones is absent; for the studies checked, an unresolved V gene accounts for under half, and the remainder has no known explanation. The sample profile shows around 400,000 clones; around four fifths of them were found once. The ten top clones hold about 7.1% of the sample.

Here the sequenced sample was peripheral blood, taken in a trial of Ad26.COV2.S vaccine versus placebo. Receptor source: a person aged 18-65 years who received the Ad26.COV2.S COVID-19 vaccine or a placebo.

V gene TRBV12-3 or TRBV12-4 combines with J gene TRBJ1-1, with D perhaps matching TRBD1 (6 bases). The CDR3 is 13 amino acids. V was clipped by 3 bases and J by 7 bases, with 12 bases between them. The CDR3 region has the DNA TGTGCCAGCAGTTTCGGGGGGCCGGGTGAAGCTTTCTTT. As protein: CASSFGGPGEAFF.

The chain recombines TRBV29-1 with TRBJ2-1, with unresolved D. The CDR3 has 13 residues. Between the trimmed V and J ends, which lost 2 bases and 1 base, there was a span of 6 bases. Germline V lookup: CDR1 SQVTM, CDR2 ANQGSEA. The CDR3 sequence: CSVESWSYNEQFF. The CDR3 coding sequence is TGCAGCGTTGAAAGTTGGTCCTACAATGAGCAGTTCTTC.

The chain couples TRBV7-2 to TRBJ2-7, with 13 bases that match TRBD2. Germline loops: CDR1 SGHTA, CDR2 FQGNSA. The length of the CDR3 is 16 residues. V dropped 1 base and J dropped 9; count of bases not matched to a gene: 9. For the CDR3, the DNA is TGTGCCAGCAGCTTAGTTGGGACTAGCGGGGCACAGTTGCAGTACTTC. Its translation: CASSLVGTSGAQLQYF.

The rearrangement uses TRBV19 and TRBJ1-2, with a tentative D call TRBD1 (6 bases). Germline-derived CDR1 and CDR2 are LNHDA and SQIVND (reference sequence). CDR3 length equals 17 residues. CDR3 loop: CLPVLPPDSPINYGYTF. The CDR3 DNA reads as TGTCTGCCAGTACTCCCCCCGGACAGCCCAATTAACTATGGCTACACCTTC.

V is TRBV3-1 (or the pseudogene TRBV3-2) and J is TRBJ2-3; 10 bases fit TRBD2. Germline CDR1 and CDR2: LGHDT and YNNKEL (reference sequence). V dropped 1 base and J dropped 6; count of bases not matched to a gene: 7. This CDR3 has 16 amino acids. CDR3 residues: CASSQVAGGSVDTQYF. Here the CDR3 DNA reads TGTGCCAGCAGCCAAGTAGCGGGGGGCTCGGTGGATACGCAGTATTTT.